This entry describes one T cell receptor beta chain. The sample belongs to a study of STAT5B mutations in CD4+ large granular lymphocyte leukemia. After removal of 4 bases from V and 6 bases from J, the junction contained 10 bases not matched to a gene. CDR1 is SNHLY, CDR2 FYNNEI, per germline. This CDR3 has 16 amino acids. Assay used: immunoSEQ multiplex PCR; TCRdb lists only in-frame clones, some missing. This sample yields 30,000 to 40,000 clones, of which nearly 90% are seen a single time; 3.4% belongs to the top ten. This TCR derives from a human donor in good health. The specimen sequenced was CD4+ T cells from blood buffy coats. The rearrangement joins TRBV2 to TRBJ2-2; the match to TRBD2 covers 8 bases. The CDR3 nucleotides are TGTGCCAGCAGTGGAGGGAGCGGGAGTGTCTCCGGGGAGCTGTTTTTT. It translates to CASSGGSGSVSGELFF.